Given below is one T cell receptor (beta chain) in context. What it binds is not known. Reverse transcribing all isolated RNA meant expressed TCRB transcripts were sequenced. Measured with immunoSEQ multiplex PCR; TCRdb has only the in-frame clones, and not every one. The table records roughly 180,000 clones, about 7.8% of them present only once. This entry comes from a study of beta chain features in type 1 diabetes. Study results and limitations: Among all four CD4+ subsets, Type 1 diabetes patients had TCRB CDR3s that were moderately but significantly shorter.

A sort by CD45RO/CCR7/CD25/CD127/CD95/CD27 yielded CD4+ naive, central memory, regulatory and stem cell-like memory cells. The CDR3 totals 15 residues. From germline, CDR1 is SGHDT and CDR2 YYEEEE. Losses at the gene ends were 0 bases for V and 3 bases for J; bases not matched to a gene: 3. The source of this sequence is a woman in her 40s with type 1 diabetes. The J gene is TRBJ2-1, the V gene TRBV5-6; 7 positions match TRBD2. Sequenced sample: central memory CD4+ T cells from blood. In DNA form, the CDR3 reads TGTGCCAGCAGCTTGGGGCTAGCGGACTACAATGAGCAGTTCTTC. It translates to CASSLGLADYNEQFF. Using reference TRBV5-6 and TRBJ2-1 for the parts outside the CDR3, the full variable domain is DAGVTQSPTHLIKTRGQQVTLRCSPKSGHDTVSWYQQALGQGPQFIFQYYEEEERQRGNFPDRFSGHQFPNYSSELNVNALLLGDSALYLCASSLGLADYNEQFFGPGTRLTVL.